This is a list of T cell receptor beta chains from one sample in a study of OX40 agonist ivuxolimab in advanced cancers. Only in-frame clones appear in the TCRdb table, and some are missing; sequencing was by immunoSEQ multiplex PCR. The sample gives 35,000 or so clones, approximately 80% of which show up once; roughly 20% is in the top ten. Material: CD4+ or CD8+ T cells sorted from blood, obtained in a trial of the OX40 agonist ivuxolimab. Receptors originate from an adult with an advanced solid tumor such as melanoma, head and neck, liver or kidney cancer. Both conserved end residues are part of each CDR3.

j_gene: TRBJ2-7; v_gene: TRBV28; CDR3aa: CASSPDRVGALHEQYF
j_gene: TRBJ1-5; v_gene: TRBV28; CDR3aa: CASSFTAGWHQPQHF
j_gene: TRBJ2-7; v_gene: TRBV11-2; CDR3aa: CASSLVPGLALGQYF
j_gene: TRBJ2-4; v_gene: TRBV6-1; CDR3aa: CASSARGGGAKNIQYF
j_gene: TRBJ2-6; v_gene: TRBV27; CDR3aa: CASSPTGSGANVLTF
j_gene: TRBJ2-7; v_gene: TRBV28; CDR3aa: CASSLPDARLNEQYF
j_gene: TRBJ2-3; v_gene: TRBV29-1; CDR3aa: CSVSGGEGTDTQYF
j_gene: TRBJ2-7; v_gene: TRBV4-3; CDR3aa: CASSQDWGQTYEQYF
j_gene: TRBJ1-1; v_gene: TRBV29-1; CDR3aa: CSVERNTEAFF
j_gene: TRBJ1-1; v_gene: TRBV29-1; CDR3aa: CSVEDLGTGGVEAFF
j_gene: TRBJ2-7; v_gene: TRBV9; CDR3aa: CASSTGTLYEQYF
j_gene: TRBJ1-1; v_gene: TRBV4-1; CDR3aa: CASSPNLGQGTEAFF
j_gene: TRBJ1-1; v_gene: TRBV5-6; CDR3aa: CASSSEIGSEAFF
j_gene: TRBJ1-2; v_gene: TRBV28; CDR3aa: CASSLLRPPGFYGYTF
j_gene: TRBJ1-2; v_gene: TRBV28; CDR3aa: CASSWTPVGNYGYTF
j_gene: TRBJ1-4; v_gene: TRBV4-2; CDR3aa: CASSQEVVREKLFF
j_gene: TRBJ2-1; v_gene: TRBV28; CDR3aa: CASSLLWRASYNEQFF
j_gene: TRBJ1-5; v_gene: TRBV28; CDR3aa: CASSFLVSQPQHF
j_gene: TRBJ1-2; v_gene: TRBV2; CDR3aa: CASSEQLGGGVGYGYTF
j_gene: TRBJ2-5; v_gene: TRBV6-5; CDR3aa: CASSYSKQNLQETQYF
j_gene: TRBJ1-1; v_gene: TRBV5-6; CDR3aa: CASSLTGGPEAFF
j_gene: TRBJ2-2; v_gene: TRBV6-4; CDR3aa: CASSTRGENTGELFF
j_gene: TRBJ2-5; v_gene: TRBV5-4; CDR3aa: CASSLAASGGPAQYF
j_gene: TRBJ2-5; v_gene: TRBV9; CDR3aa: CASSDTRVGETQYF
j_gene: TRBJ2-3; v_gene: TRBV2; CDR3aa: CASGAGTRSTDTQYF
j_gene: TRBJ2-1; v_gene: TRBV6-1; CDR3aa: CASSETGTGSNEQFF
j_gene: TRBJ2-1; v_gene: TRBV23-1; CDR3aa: CASSQPRVNEQFF
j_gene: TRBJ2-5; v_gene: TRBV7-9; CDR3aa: CASSSNVGGGRETQYF
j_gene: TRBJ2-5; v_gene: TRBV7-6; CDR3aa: CASSYLEGTGGTQYF
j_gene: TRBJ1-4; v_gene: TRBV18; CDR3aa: CASSPRAVPNEKLFF
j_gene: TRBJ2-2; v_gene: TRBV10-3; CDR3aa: CAISDGLAGGPNTGELFF
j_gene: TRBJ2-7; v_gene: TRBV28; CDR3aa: CASSFSYEQYF
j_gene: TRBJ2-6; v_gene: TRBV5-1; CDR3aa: CASSLDGAGANVLTF
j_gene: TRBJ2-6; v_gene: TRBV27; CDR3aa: CASSLAGANVLTF
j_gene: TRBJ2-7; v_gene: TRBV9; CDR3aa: CASSLGHGSYEQYF
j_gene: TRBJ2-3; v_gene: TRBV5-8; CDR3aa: CASSSWALQGWGTDTQYF
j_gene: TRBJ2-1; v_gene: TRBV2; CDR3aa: CASDPDRGNEQFF
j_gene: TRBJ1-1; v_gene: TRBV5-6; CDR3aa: CASSFILLNTEAFF
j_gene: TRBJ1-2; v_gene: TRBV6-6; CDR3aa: CASSYSTATYGYTF
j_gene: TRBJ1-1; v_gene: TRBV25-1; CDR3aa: CASSRQGADEAFF
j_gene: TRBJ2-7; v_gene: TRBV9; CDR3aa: CASSVDVLSPYEQYF